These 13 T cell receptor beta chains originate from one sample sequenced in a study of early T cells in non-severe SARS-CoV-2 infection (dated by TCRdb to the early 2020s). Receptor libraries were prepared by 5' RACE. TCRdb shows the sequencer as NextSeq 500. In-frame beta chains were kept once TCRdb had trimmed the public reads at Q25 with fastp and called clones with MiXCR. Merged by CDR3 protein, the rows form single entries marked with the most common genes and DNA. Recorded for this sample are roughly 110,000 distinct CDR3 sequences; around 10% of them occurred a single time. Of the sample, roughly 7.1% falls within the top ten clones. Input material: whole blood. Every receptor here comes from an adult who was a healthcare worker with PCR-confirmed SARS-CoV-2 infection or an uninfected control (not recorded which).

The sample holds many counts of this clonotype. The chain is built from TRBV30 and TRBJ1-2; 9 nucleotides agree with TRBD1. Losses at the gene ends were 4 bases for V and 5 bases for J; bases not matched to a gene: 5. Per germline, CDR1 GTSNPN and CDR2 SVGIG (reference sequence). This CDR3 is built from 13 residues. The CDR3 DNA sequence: TGTGCCTGGATCCGTGACAGGGGGTATGGCTACACCTTC. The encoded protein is CAWIRDRGYGYTF.

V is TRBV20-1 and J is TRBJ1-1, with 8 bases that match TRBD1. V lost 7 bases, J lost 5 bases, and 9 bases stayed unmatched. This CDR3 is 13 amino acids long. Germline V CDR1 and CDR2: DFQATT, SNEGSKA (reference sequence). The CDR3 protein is CSVKGTGETEAFF. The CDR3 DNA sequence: TGCAGTGTTAAGGGGACAGGCGAAACTGAAGCTTTCTTT.

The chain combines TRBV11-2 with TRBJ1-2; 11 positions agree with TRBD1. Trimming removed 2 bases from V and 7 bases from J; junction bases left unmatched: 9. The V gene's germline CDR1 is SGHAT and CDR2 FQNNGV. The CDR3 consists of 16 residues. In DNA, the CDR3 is TGTGCCAGCAGCTTACCCACGGGACAGGGGGTTTCTGGCTACACCTTC. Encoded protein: CASSLPTGQGVSGYTF.

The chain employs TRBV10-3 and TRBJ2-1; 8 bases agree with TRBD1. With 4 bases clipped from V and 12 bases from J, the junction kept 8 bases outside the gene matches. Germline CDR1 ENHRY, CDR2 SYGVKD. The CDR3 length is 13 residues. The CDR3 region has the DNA TGTGCCATCAGTGGATTGGAGACAGGGGTGCAGTTCTTC. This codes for CAISGLETGVQFF.

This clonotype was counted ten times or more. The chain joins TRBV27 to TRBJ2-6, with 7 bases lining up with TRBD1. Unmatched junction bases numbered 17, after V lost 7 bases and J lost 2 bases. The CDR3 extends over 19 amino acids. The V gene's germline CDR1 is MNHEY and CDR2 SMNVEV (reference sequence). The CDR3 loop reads CASMPPIRQGVTGANVLTF. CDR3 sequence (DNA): TGTGCCAGCATGCCTCCAATCAGACAGGGAGTGACTGGGGCCAACGTCCTGACTTTC.

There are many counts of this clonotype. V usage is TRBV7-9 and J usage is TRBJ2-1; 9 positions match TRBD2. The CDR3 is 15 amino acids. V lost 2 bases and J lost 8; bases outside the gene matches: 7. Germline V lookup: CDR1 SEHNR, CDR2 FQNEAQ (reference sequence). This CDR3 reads CASSLQRGAGDEQFF. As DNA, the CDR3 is TGTGCCAGCAGCTTACAGCGGGGGGCGGGTGATGAGCAGTTCTTC.

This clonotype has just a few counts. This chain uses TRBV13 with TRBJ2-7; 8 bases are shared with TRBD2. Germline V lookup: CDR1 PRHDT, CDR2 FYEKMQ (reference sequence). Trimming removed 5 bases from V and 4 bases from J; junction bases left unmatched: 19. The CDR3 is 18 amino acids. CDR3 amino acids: CASSLRGLGGSGRYEQYF. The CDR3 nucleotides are TGTGCCAGCAGCCTAAGGGGACTAGGAGGAAGCGGTCGGTACGAGCAGTACTTC.

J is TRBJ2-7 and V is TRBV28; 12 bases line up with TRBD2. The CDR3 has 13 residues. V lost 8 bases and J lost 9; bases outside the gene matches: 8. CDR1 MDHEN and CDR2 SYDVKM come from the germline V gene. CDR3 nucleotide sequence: TGTGCCAGCGAAAGACTAGCGGGAGTGGTGCAGTACTTC. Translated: CASERLAGVVQYF.

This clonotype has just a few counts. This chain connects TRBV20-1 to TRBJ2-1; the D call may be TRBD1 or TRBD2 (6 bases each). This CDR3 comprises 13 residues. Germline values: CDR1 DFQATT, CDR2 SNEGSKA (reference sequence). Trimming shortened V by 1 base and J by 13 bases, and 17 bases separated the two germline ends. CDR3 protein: CSARVSYREDQFF. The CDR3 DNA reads TGCAGTGCTAGAGTATCGTACAGGGAGGACCAGTTCTTC.

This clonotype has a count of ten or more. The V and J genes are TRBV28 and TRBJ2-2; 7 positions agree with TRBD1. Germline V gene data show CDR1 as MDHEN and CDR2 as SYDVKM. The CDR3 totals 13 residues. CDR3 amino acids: CVTTGYGFGELFF. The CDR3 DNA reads TGTGTCACGACAGGGTACGGGTTCGGGGAGCTGTTTTTT. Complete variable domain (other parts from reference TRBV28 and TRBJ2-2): DVKVTQSSRYLVKRTGEKVFLECVQDMDHENMFWYRQDPGLGLRLIYFSYDVKMKEKGDIPEGYSVSREKKERFSLILESASTNQTSMYLCVTTGYGFGELFFGEGSRLTVL.

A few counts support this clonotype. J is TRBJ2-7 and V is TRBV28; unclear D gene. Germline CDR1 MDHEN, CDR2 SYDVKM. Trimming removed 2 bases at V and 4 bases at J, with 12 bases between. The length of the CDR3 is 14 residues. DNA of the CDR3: TGTGCCAGCAGTTTACAGGATCCGATTTACGAGCAGTACTTC. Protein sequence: CASSLQDPIYEQYF. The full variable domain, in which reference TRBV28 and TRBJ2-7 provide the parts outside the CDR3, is DVKVTQSSRYLVKRTGEKVFLECVQDMDHENMFWYRQDPGLGLRLIYFSYDVKMKEKGDIPEGYSVSREKKERFSLILESASTNQTSMYLCASSLQDPIYEQYFGPGTRLTVT.

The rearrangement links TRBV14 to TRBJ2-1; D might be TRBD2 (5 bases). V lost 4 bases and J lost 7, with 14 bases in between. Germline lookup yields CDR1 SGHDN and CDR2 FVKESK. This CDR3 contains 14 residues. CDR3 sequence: CASSRTGMWNEQFF. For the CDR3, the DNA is TGTGCCAGCAGCCGTACGGGGATGTGGAATGAGCAGTTCTTC. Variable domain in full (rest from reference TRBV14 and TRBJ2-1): EAGVTQFPSHSVIEKGQTVTLRCDPISGHDNLYWYRRVMGKEIKFLLHFVKESKQDESGMPNNRFLAERTGGTYSTLKVQPAELEDSGVYFCASSRTGMWNEQFFGPGTRLTVL.

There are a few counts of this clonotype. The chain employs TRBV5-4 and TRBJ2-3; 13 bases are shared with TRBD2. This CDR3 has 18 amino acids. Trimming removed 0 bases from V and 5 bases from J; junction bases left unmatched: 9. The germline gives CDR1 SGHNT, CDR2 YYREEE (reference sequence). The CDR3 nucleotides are TGTGCCAGCAGCTTGGGAGAGACTAGCGGGAGGTTTGGAGATACGCAGTATTTT. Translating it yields CASSLGETSGRFGDTQYF. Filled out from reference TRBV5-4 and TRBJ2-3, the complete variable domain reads ETGVTQSPTHLIKTRGQQVTLRCSSQSGHNTVSWYQQALGQGPQFIFQYYREEENGRGNFPPRFSGLQFPNYSSELNVNALELDDSALYLCASSLGETSGRFGDTQYFGPGTRLTVL.